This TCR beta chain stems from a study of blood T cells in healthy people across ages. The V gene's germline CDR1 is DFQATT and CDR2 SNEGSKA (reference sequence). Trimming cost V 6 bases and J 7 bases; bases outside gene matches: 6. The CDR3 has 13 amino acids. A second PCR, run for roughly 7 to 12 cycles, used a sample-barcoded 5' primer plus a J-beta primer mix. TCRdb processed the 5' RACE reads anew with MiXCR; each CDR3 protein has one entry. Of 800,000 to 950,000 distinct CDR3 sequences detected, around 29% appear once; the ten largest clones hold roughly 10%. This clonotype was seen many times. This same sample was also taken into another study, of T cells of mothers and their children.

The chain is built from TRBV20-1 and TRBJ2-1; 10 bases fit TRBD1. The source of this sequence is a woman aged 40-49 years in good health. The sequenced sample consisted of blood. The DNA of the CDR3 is TGCAGTGCCCGCGGGACAGGGGTTAATGAGCAGTTCTTC. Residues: CSARGTGVNEQFF.